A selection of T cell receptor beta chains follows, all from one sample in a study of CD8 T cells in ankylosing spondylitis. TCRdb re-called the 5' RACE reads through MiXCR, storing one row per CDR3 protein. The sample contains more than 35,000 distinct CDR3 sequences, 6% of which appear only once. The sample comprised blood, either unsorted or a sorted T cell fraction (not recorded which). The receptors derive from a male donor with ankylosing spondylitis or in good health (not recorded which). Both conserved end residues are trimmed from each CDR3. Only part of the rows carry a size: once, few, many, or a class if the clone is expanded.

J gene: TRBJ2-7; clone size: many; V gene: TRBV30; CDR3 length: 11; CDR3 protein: ASTKGPGGEQY
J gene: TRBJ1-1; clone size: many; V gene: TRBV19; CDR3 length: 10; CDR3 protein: ASSIPGPEAF
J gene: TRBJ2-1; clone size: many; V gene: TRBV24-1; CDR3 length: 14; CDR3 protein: ATSAGTGKGLNEQF
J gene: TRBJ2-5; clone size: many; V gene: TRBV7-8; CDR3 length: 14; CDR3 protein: ASSLKTRGYQETQY
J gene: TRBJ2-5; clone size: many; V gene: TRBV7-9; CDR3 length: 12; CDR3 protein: ASSLVGVQETQY
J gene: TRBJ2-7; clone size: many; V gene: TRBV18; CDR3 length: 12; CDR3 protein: ASSPRTRIYEQY
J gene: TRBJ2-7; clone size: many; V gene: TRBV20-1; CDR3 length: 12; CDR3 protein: SAREEAGTYEQY
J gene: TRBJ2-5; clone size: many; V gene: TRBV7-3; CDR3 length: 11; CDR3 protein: ASSFTMGETQY
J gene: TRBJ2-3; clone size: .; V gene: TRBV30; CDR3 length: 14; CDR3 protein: AWNAWRVGMADTQY
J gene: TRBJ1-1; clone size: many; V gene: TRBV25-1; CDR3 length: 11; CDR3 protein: ASSESWVTEAF
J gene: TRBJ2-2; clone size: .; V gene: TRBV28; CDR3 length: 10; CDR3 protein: ATKKSAGELF
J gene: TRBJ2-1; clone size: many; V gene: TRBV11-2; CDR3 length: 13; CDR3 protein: ASLRASLLGYQQF
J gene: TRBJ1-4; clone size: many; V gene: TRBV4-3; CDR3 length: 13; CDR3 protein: ASSQGRGTNEKLF
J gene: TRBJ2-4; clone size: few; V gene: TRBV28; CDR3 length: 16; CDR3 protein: AFSLRGTGYEAKNIQY
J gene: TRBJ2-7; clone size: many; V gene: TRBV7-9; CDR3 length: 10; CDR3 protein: ASSSDRYEQY
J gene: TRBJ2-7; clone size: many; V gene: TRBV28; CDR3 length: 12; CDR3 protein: ASSILADSYEQY
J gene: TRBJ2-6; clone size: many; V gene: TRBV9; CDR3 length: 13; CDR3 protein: ASSVAASGANVLT
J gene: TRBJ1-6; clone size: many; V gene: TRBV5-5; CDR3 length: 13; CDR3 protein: ASSFLTTTTSPLH
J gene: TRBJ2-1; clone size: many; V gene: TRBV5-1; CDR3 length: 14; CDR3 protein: ASSLWGESSYNEQF
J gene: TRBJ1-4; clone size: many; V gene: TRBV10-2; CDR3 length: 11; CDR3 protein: ASSDRPNEKLF
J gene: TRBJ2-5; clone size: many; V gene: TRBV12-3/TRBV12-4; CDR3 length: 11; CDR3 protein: ASSQLWMETQY
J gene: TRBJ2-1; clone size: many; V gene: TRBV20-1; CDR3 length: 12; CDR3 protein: SARRTGALGEQF
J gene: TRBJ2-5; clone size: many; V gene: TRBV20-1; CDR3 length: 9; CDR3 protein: AGGVQETQY
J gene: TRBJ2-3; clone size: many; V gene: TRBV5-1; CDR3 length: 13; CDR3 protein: ASSLIDRWTDTQY
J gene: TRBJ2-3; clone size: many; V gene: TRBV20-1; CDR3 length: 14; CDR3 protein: SARDPLAGATDTQY
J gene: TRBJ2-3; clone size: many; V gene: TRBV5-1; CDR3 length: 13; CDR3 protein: ASSLAGQFTDTQY
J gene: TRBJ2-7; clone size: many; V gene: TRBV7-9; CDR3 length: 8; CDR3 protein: ASSSGEQY
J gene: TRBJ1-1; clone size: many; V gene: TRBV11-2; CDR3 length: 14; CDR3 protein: ASSQQWTEMNTEAF
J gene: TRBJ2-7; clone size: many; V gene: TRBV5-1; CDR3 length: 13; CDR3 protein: ASSLAGGLAYKQY
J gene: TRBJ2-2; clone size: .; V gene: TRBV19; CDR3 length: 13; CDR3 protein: ASSIRRTNTGELF
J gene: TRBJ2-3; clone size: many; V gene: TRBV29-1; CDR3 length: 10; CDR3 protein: LVGPYTDTQY
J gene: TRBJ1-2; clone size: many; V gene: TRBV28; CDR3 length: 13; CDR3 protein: ASSTVGTGAHGYT
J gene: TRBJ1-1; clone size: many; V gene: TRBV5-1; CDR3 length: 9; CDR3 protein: ASSFEGGLL
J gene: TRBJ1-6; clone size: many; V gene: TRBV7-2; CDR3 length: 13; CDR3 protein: ASSRPDRGGSPLH
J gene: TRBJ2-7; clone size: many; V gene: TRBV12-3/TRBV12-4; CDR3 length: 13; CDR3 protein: ASSLGGDPRSEQY
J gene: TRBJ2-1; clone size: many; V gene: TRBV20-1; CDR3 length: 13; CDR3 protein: SARDELAGDNEQF
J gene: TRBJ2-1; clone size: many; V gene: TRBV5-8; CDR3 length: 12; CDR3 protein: ASSQRTVYNEQF
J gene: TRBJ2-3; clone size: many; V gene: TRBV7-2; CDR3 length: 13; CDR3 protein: ASSSGVGWADTQY
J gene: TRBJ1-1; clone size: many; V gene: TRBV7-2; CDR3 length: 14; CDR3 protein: ASSLGSTMMNTEAF
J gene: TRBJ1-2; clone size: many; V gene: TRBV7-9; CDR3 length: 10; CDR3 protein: ASSLVSGGYT
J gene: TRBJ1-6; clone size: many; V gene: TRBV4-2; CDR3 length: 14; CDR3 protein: ASSQEGGGYNSPLH
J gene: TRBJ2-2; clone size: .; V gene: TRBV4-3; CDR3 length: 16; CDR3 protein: ASSQDRGLAGGHGELF